This T cell receptor (beta chain) was identified in a study of T cell responses to AZD1222 COVID-19 vaccine. In the study overall: Analyses pooled second doses at about 4 or about 12 weeks.

Turning to this clone: Its specificity is unknown.

The CDR3 is 16 residues long. The J segment lost 3 bases and the V segment lost 6 bases, leaving 13 bases of the junction unmatched. Germline-derived CDR1 and CDR2 are MNHEY and SMNVEV (reference sequence). Libraries were prepared by immunoSEQ multiplex PCR; TCRdb keeps only in-frame clonotypes and omits some of them. Seen here are some 96,000 clones, 80% to 95% observed once, and the top ten hold under 2%. Study results and limitations: Spike-specific TCR breadth and depth grew following two AZD1222 doses. Dominant CD4 TCR responses targeted spike regions 160-218 and 743-854. Possibly, clonal diversity was underestimated; donors were largely white British and included more females.

The genes are TRBV27 and TRBJ2-7; TRBD1 matches 8 bases. The sequenced sample was peripheral blood, obtained on day 0 of AZD1222 vaccination. This TCR was sampled from an adult in good health. The CDR3 region has the DNA TGTGCCAGCAGCCAAGGGGCCACAGGGGGGAGCTACGAGCAGTACTTC. Its protein is CASSQGATGGSYEQYF.